Below, 15 T cell receptor beta chains from the same sample are listed, as sequenced in a study of metastatic and nonmetastatic thyroid tumors. TCRdb re-analyzed the PCR reads through MiXCR. The sample consists of about 93,000 clones, approximately 11% of them appearing once. Thyroid surgery took place with no prior treatment in any patient. Input material: blood. These receptors all come from a female donor with papillary thyroid cancer or a benign thyroid nodule (not recorded which). Some clones in this sample may be carry-over from other donors' samples.

This clone came up many times. This sequence joins TRBV2 and TRBJ2-7; D is uncertain. CDR1 is SNHLY, CDR2 FYNNEI, per germline. The germline V and J ends were trimmed by 7 bases and 3 bases, with 13 bases remaining between them. The length of the CDR3 is 13 residues. Written as DNA, the CDR3 is TGTGCCAGCATCACGGGTAATGTCTACGAGCAGTACTTC. Its translation is CASITGNVYEQYF.

V is TRBV11-3 and J is TRBJ2-7, with 7 bases lining up with TRBD2. V was pared by 0 bases and J by 0 bases, with 2 bases of the junction left unmatched. The CDR3 runs to 15 residues. Germline lookup yields CDR1 SGHNT and CDR2 YENEEA. The CDR3 region is CASSLEAGISYEQYF. In DNA, the CDR3 is TGTGCCAGCAGCTTAGAAGCGGGGATCTCCTACGAGCAGTACTTC.

This clone was recorded at least ten times. The rearrangement joins TRBV19 to TRBJ2-2; 10 bases match TRBD1. The V gene end was trimmed by 10 bases and the J gene end by 3 bases; junction bases not matched to a gene: 8. The CDR3 contains 15 residues. The germline CDR1 and CDR2 sequences are LNHDA and SQIVND (reference sequence). The DNA for the CDR3 is TGTGCCACGGGGGGGACAGGGGTGGACACCGGGGAGCTGTTTTTT. Translating gives CATGGTGVDTGELFF.

Comments on this clone: The junction departs from germline at one end; a sequencing error may be responsible. Within the sample, other DNA sequences also encode this same CDR3. This chain connects TRBV9 to TRBJ1-3, with TRBD1 matching over 7 bases. Looked up from germline, CDR1 is SGDLS and CDR2 is YYNGEE. The CDR3 runs to 16 residues. DNA for the CDR3: TGTGCCAGCAGTGAGGACCGGGACAGCTCTGGAAACACCATATACTTT. Its protein product is CASSEDRDSSGNTIYF. The full variable domain, in which reference TRBV9 and TRBJ1-3 provide the parts outside the CDR3, is DSGVTQTPKHLITATGQRVTLRCSPRSGDLSVYWYQQSLDQGLQFLIQYYNGEERAKGNILERFSAQQFPDLHSELNLSSLELGDSALYFCASSEDRDSSGNTIYFGEGSWLTVV.

This clone was counted a few times. A read error may be the cause here, since a much bigger clone is one base away. The chain joins TRBV2 to TRBJ2-3; TRBD2 matches 7 bases. The trim removed 4 bases at V and 6 bases at J, leaving 4 bases unmatched. CDR3 size: 13 residues. Germline values: CDR1 SNHLY, CDR2 FYNNEI. Here the CDR3 DNA reads TGTGCCAGCAGTGGAGCGGGATGGGATACGCAGTATTTT. This encodes CASSGAGWDTQYF. Looking up the rest from reference TRBV2 and TRBJ2-3 gives the full variable domain: EPEVTQTPSHQVTQMGQEVILRCVPISNHLYFYWYRQILGQKVEFLVSFYNNEISEKSEIFDDQFSVERPDGSNFTLKIRSTKLEDSAMYFCASSGAGWDTQYFGPGTRLTVL.

To note about this clone: Given a much more abundant clone one base away, this may be a read error. At the DNA level, this CDR3 is encoded by other sequences in the same sample as well. The gene calls are TRBV7-2 and TRBJ2-7, with D hard to call. This CDR3 region has 13 residues. The germline V gene encodes CDR1 SGHTA and CDR2 FQGNSA. Trimming cost V 4 bases and J 3 bases, with 10 bases left between them. The CDR3 sequence: CASSSRTDYEQYF. In DNA, the CDR3 is TGTGCCAGCAGCTCCAGGACCGACTACGAGCAGTACTTC.

This rearrangement joins TRBV6-6 to TRBJ2-5; no clear D. V was pared by 2 bases and J by 4 bases, with 11 bases between. The CDR3 totals 14 residues. The V gene's germline CDR1 is MNHNY and CDR2 SVGAGI (reference sequence). CDR3 amino acids: CASSYRTTGETQYF. CDR3 DNA: TGTGCCAGCAGTTACCGGACCACGGGAGAGACCCAGTACTTC.

This clone was recorded many times. The chain joins TRBV27 to TRBJ1-1, with 7 bases aligning to TRBD1. The germline CDR1 and CDR2 sequences are MNHEY and SMNVEV (reference sequence). This CDR3 has 13 amino acids. Trimming cost V 6 bases and J 4 bases; bases outside gene matches: 5. The CDR3 DNA reads as TGTGCCAGCAGGGACAGGTACTTCACTGAAGCTTTCTTT. Translation gives CASRDRYFTEAFF.

This clone was seen repeatedly, ten times or more. The rearrangement links TRBV7-9 to TRBJ2-3; D possibly corresponds to TRBD2 (6 bases). Looked up from germline, CDR1 is SEHNR and CDR2 is FQNEAQ (reference sequence). This CDR3 has 15 residues. V was shortened by 5 bases and J by 0 bases, with 12 bases between the two germline ends. As DNA, the CDR3 is TGTGCCAGCAGCCTACGCGGGGTTAGCACAGATACGCAGTATTTT. This sequence encodes CASSLRGVSTDTQYF.

As for this clone: This may arise from a read error, as a much more abundant clone is one base away. Since no conserved phenylalanine or tryptophan closes the CDR3, a read error is the likely cause. The V call is TRBV5-4, the J call TRBJ2-7; D possibly matches TRBD1 or TRBD2 (5 bases each). Trimming took off 4 bases at V and 4 bases at J, with 12 bases between the two ends. From germline, CDR1 is SGHNT and CDR2 YYREEE (reference sequence). The CDR3 runs to 13 residues. The CDR3 coding sequence is TGTGCCAGCAGCCCGGGGACCGTTTACGAGCAGTACTCC. It specifies CASSPGTVYEQYS.

This clone was seen ten or more times. A much larger clone lies one base from this, so it may be a read error. The sample carries other DNA sequences with the same CDR3. The CDR3 loop reads CATSGMGGYTF. DNA for the CDR3: TGTGCCACATCGGGGATGGGAGGCTACACCTTC. This chain links TRBV6-2 or TRBV6-3 with TRBJ1-2; D is undetermined. The CDR3 sequence is 11 residues long. Germline V lookup: CDR1 MNHEY, CDR2 SVGEGT. Trimming took 10 bases from V and 8 from J, leaving 14 bases between them.

V is TRBV30 and J is TRBJ2-1, with 10 bases aligning to TRBD2. Germline CDR1 reads GTSNPN; CDR2 reads SVGIG (reference sequence). Trimming took 5 bases from V and 3 from J; bases not matched to a gene: 7. The CDR3 runs 15 residues. CDR3: CAWEAGGPHYNEQFF. In DNA form, the CDR3 reads TGTGCCTGGGAAGCGGGAGGGCCCCACTACAATGAGCAGTTCTTC. The full variable domain, in which reference TRBV30 and TRBJ2-1 provide the parts outside the CDR3, is SQTIHQWPATLVQPVGSPLSLECTVEGTSNPNLYWYRQAAGRGLQLLFYSVGIGQISSEVPQNLSASRPQDRQFILSSKKLLLSDSGFYLCAWEAGGPHYNEQFFGPGTRLTVL.

The table lists this clone with many counts. V and J are TRBV30 and TRBJ2-2; maybe TRBD2 (5 bases). The CDR3 runs to 11 residues. Per the germline V gene, CDR1 is GTSNPN and CDR2 is SVGIG (reference sequence). V lost 4 bases and J lost 5, with 5 bases in between. CDR3 nucleotide sequence: TGTGCCTGGACGGGGACCGGGGAGCTGTTTTTT. Translating gives CAWTGTGELFF. Full variable domain (rest looked up from reference TRBV30 and TRBJ2-2): SQTIHQWPATLVQPVGSPLSLECTVEGTSNPNLYWYRQAAGRGLQLLFYSVGIGQISSEVPQNLSASRPQDRQFILSSKKLLLSDSGFYLCAWTGTGELFFGEGSRLTVL.

This clone was seen at least ten times. DNA of the CDR3: TGCAGTGCTAGACTTCCCTGGGAACAGGGTAAGGACGAGCAGTACTTC. It codes for CSARLPWEQGKDEQYF. The chain is built from TRBV20-1 and TRBJ2-7; a weak D match, TRBD1 (6 bases). The CDR3 is 16 residues long. V was trimmed by 2 bases and J by 5 bases, leaving 22 bases between them. In germline, CDR1 is DFQATT, CDR2 SNEGSKA (reference sequence).

The gene calls are TRBV20-1 and TRBJ2-1; TRBD2 matches 8 bases. Germline CDR1 and CDR2: DFQATT and SNEGSKA (reference sequence). The CDR3 contains 14 residues. V shed 6 bases, J shed 6 bases, and the junction held 10 bases outside the gene matches. The CDR3 protein is CSAPKREGVNEQFF. DNA of the CDR3: TGCAGTGCGCCGAAACGGGAGGGCGTCAATGAGCAGTTCTTC.